The rows below give T cell receptor beta chains drawn from one sample of a study of shared clonotypes between healthy human individuals. The table came from immunoSEQ multiplex PCR; TCRdb's copy has only in-frame clones and leaves some out. The sample gives about 690,000 clones, 90% of which show up once; 34% is in the top ten. The sequencing input was memory CD8+ T cells from PBMCs. The source of these receptors is a man between 18 and 35 years old in good health. Some clones in this sample may be carry-over from other donors' samples. The CDR3 runs from the conserved cysteine through the conserved F or W.

TRBV27	TRBJ2-1	CASSPGAGPYNEQFF
TRBV19	TRBJ2-2	CASSWWGRVDTGELFF
TRBV6-6	TRBJ2-6	CASSYSRDSGANVLTF
TRBV9	TRBJ2-1	CASSLGEGEQFF
TRBV27	TRBJ1-2	CASSLSRSSGGGYTF
TRBV4-3	TRBJ2-3	CASSQDEGRRGRTDTQYF
TRBV13	TRBJ1-2	CASSPARLYPLRGYTF
TRBV28	TRBJ2-2	CASKPTSGSTGELFF
TRBV7-2	TRBJ2-3	CASSFPWSGTSTDTQYF
TRBV19	TRBJ1-3	CARGTVKNTIYF
TRBV4-3	TRBJ2-7	CASSPRPGQGQYF
TRBV19	TRBJ2-3	CASTGTRSADTQYF
TRBV27	TRBJ2-7	CASSPDRGLYEQYF
TRBV11-3	TRBJ2-7	CASSLVSGTLVNYEQYF
TRBV10-3	TRBJ2-1	CAISDYTGQGYEQFF
TRBV7-9	TRBJ2-7	CASSAIGTGGEQYF
TRBV7-9	TRBJ1-3	CASSSNRDSGNTIYF
TRBV11-2	TRBJ2-7	CASSSTTEQYF
TRBV2	TRBJ1-2	CASSERDSNFYGYTF
TRBV28	TRBJ1-1	CASSLRRGLMNTEAFF
TRBV5-4	TRBJ2-2	CASSLADRGDTGELFF
TRBV10-2	TRBJ2-1	CASSESRSYNEQFF
TRBV28	TRBJ2-1	CASSFQREPFF
TRBV19	TRBJ2-6	CASSIVWSSGANVLTF
TRBV6-5	TRBJ1-4	CASSYSDRPNEKLFF
TRBV13	TRBJ2-1	CASSPQTSGSRNEQFF
TRBV28	TRBJ1-1	CASSFQPAGDTEAFF
TRBV11-2	TRBJ2-2	CASSYDSSNTGELFF
TRBV6-6	TRBJ1-1	CASSYMRHLMNTEAFF
TRBV18	TRBJ2-3	CASSPPESDTQYF
TRBV2	TRBJ1-2	CASSPEDSAGYTF
TRBV19	TRBJ2-6	CASRPRRGSGANVLTF
TRBV27	TRBJ2-1	CASSFRLAAYNEQFF
TRBV4-1	TRBJ2-3	CASSQAYPPPEGTDTQYF
TRBV4-1	TRBJ2-1	CASSVAGGGNSYNEQFF
TRBV5-4	TRBJ2-1	CASSLEVGSYNEQFF